This T cell receptor (beta chain) was sequenced during a study of blood T cell repertoires in COVID-19. Study details: Samples came from the United States, Italy and Spain, spanning acute and convalescent COVID-19.

The CDR3 has 15 residues. The germline V gene has CDR1 SGHAT and CDR2 FQNNGV. After removal of 6 bases from V and 5 bases from J, the junction contained 11 bases not matched to a gene. Only in-frame clones appear in the TCRdb table, and some are missing; sequencing was by immunoSEQ multiplex PCR. The sample has hundreds of thousands of clones, under 95% seen once. The sequenced sample was peripheral blood. The chain combines TRBV11-2 with TRBJ2-3, with TRBD2 matching over 7 bases. The TCR comes from a woman aged 18 to 35 who had recovered from COVID-19. CDR3 region: CASRNPGTKGDTQYF. The CDR3 DNA is TGTGCCAGCAGAAATCCCGGGACTAAAGGAGATACGCAGTATTTT. The entire variable domain, with the rest obtained from reference TRBV11-2 and TRBJ2-3, is as follows: EAGVAQSPRYKIIEKRQSVAFWCNPISGHATLYWYQQILGQGPKLLIQFQNNGVVDDSQLPKDRFSAERLKGVDSTLKIQPAKLEDSAVYLCASRNPGTKGDTQYFGPGTRLTVL.